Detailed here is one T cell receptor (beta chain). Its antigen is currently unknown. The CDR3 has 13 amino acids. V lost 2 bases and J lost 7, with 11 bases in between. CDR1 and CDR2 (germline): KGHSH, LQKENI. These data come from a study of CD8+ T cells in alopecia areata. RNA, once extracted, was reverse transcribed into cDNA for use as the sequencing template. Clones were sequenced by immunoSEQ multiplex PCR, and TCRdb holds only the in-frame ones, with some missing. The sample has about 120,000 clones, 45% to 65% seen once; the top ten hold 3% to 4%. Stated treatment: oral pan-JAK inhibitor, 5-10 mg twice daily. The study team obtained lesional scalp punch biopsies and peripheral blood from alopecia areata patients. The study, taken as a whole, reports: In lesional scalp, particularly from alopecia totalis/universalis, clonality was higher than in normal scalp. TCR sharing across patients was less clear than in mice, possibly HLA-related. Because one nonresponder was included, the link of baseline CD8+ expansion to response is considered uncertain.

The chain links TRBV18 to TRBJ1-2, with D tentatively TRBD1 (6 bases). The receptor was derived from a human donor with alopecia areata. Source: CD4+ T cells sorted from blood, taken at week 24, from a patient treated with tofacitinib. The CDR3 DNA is TGTGCCAGCTCACCAACTAAGACAGGTGGCTACACCTTC. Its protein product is CASSPTKTGGYTF.